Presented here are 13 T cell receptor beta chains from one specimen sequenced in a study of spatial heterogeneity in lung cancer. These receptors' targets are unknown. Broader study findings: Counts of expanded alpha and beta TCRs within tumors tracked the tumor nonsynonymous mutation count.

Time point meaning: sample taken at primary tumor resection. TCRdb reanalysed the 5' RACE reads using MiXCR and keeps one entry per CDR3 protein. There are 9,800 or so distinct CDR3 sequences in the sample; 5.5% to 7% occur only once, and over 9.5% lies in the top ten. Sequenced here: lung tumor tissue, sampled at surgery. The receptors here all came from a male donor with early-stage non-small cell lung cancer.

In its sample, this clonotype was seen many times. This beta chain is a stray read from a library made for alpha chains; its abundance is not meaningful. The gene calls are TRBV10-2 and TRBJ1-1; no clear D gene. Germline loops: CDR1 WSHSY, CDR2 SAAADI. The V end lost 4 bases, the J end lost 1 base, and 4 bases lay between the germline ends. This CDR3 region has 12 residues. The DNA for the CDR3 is TGCGCCAGCAGTGGGGGGAACACTGAAGCTTTCTTT. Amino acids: CASSGGNTEAFF.

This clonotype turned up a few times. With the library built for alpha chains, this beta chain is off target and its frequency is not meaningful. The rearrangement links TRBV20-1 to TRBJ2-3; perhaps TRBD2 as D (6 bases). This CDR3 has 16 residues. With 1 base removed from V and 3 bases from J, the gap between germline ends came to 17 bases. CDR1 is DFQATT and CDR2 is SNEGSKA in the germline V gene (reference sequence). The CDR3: CSARGIQERATDTQYF. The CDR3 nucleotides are TGCAGTGCTAGAGGAATCCAGGAGCGGGCTACAGATACGCAGTATTTT.

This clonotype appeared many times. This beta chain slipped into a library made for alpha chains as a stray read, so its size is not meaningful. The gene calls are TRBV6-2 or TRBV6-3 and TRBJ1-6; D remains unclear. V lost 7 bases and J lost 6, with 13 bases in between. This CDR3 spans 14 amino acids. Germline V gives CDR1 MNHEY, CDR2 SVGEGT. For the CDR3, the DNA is TGTGCCAGCAAGGTGGCAACGGGTAATTCACCCCTCCACTTT. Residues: CASKVATGNSPLHF.

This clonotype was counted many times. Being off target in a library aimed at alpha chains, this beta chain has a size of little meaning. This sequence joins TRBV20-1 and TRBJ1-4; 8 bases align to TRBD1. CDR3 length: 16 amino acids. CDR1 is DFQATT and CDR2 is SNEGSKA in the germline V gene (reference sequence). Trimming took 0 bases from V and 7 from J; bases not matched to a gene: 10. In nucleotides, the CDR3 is TGCAGTGCTAGAGATACCGGACAGGGCGAAAGTGAAAAACTGTTTTTT. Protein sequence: CSARDTGQGESEKLFF.

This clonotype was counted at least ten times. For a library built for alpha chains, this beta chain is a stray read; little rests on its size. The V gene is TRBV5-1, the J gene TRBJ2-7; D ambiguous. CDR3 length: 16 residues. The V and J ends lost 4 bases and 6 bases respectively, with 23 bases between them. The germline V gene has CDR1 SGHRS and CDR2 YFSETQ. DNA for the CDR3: TGCGCCAGCAGCAGACTCCCGGACCCTGGCGTAGGCGAGCAGTACTTC. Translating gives CASSRLPDPGVGEQYF.

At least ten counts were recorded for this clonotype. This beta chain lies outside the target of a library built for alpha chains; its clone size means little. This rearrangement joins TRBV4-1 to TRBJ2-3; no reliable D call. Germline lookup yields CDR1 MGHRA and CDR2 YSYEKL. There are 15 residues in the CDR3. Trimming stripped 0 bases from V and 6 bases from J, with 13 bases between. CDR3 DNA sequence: TGCGCCAGCAGCCAAGAGGGCCTGAGTACCGATACGCAGTATTTT. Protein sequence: CASSQEGLSTDTQYF.

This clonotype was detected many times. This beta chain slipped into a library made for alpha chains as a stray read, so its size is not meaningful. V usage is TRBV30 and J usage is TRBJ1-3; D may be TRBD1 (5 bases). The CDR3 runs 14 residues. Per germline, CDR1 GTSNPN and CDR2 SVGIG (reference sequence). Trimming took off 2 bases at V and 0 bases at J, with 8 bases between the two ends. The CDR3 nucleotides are TGTGCCTGGAGTTGGGGGAGCTCTGGAAACACCATATATTTT. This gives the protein CAWSWGSSGNTIYF.

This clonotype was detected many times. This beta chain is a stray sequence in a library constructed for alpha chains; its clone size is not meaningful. The chain's CDR3 is CASSRDGTTNEKLFF. The DNA of the CDR3 is TGTGCCAGCAGTCGGGACGGTACAACTAATGAAAAACTGTTTTTT. The rearrangement links TRBV5-5 to TRBJ1-4; D might be TRBD1 (5 bases). CDR1 is SGHKS and CDR2 is YYEKEE in the germline V gene (reference sequence). CDR3 length equals 15 residues. V shed 5 bases and J shed 0 bases, with 11 bases lying between them.

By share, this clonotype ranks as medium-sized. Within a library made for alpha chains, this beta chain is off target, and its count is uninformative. The CDR3 DNA sequence: TGTGCCATCAGCGCTAACTCAGGGGCGGGCGGGGAGCTGTTTTTT. Residues: CAISANSGAGGELFF. V gene TRBV10-3 combines with J gene TRBJ2-2; D might be TRBD1 (6 bases). Trimming took off 6 bases at V and 7 bases at J, with 18 bases between the two ends. The CDR3 totals 15 residues. CDR1 is ENHRY, CDR2 SYGVKD, per germline.

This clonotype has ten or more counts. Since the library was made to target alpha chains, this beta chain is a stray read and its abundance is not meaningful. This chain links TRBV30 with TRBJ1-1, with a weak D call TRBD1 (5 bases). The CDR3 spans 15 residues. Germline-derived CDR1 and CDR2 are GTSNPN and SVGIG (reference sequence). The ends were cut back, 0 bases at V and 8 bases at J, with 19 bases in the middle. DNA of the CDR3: TGTGCCTGGAGTGTACAACGTAAGGGGCTTGAGGAAGCTTTCTTT. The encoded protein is CAWSVQRKGLEEAFF.

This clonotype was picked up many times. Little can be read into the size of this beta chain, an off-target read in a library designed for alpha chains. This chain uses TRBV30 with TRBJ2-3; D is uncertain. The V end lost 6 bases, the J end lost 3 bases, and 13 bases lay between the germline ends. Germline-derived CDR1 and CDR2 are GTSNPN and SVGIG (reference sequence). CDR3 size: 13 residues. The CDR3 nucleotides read TGTGCCTGCCTAAAACAGAGGACAGATACGCAGTATTTT. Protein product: CACLKQRTDTQYF.

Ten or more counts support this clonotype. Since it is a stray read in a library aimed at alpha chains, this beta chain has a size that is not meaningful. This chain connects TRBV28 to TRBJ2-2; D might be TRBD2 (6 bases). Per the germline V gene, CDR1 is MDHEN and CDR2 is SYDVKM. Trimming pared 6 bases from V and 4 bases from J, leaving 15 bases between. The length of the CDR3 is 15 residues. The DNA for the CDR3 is TGTGCCAGCAGGACTAGTTTGGGACCCACCGGGGAGCTGTTTTTT. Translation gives CASRTSLGPTGELFF.

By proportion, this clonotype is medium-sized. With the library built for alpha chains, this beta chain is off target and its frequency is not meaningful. CDR3 residues: CASNLQGANGYTF. In DNA, the CDR3 is TGTGCCAGCAATCTCCAGGGGGCGAATGGCTACACCTTC. This chain joins TRBV28 and TRBJ1-2, with TRBD1 matching 8 bases. Trimming took 7 bases from V and 6 from J; bases not matched to a gene: 7. Germline V gives CDR1 MDHEN, CDR2 SYDVKM. This CDR3 has 13 amino acids.